Below are 15 T cell receptor beta chains sequenced from a single sample in a study of blood T cell repertoires in COVID-19. Libraries were prepared by immunoSEQ multiplex PCR; TCRdb keeps only in-frame clonotypes and omits some of them. The sample records roughly 150,000 clones, about 85% being singletons. Sequencing was carried out using peripheral blood. The receptors shown here come from a woman aged 55-70 years with COVID-19, enrolled during active disease.

Here the CDR3 DNA reads TGTGCCAGTAGTGATACCGGGAAGCAGCCCCAGCATTTT. Protein sequence: CASSDTGKQPQHF. The rearrangement uses TRBV19 and TRBJ1-5; D is uncertain. Trimming cost V 5 bases and J 7 bases, with 12 bases left between them. The CDR3 runs to 13 residues. Germline CDR1 and CDR2: LNHDA and SQIVND (reference sequence).

The rearrangement joins TRBV2 to TRBJ1-1; tentatively, D is TRBD1 (5 bases). The CDR3 extends over 15 amino acids. V lost 4 bases and J 2 bases, leaving 14 bases between the germline ends. Germline V CDR1 and CDR2: SNHLY, FYNNEI. Written as DNA, the CDR3 is TGTGCCAGCAGTGCCGGTGGGAGGGGAAACACTGAAGCTTTCTTT. It translates to CASSAGGRGNTEAFF.

The chain employs TRBV10-3 and TRBJ1-2, with D perhaps matching TRBD1 (5 bases). The ends were cut back, 7 bases at V and 6 bases at J, with 12 bases in the middle. Germline CDR1 reads ENHRY; CDR2 reads SYGVKD. The CDR3 spans 12 residues. The CDR3 coding sequence is TGTGCCATCATGGGGCAGTTAAATGGCTACACCTTC. The encoded protein is CAIMGQLNGYTF.

This rearrangement joins TRBV6-5 to TRBJ2-1; tentative D call: TRBD1 (5 bases). This CDR3 is built from 15 residues. Germline V gene data show CDR1 as MNHEY and CDR2 as SVGAGI. The V and J ends lost 2 bases and 3 bases respectively, with 11 bases between them. This chain's CDR3 is CASSYRGLVYNEQFF. The CDR3 DNA follows: TGTGCCAGCAGTTACAGGGGTTTAGTCTACAATGAGCAGTTCTTC.

The chain links TRBV7-9 to TRBJ2-1; TRBD2 agrees at 7 bases. The V gene end was trimmed by 1 base and the J gene end by 7 bases; junction bases not matched to a gene: 4. This CDR3 is 14 amino acids long. Germline CDR1 reads SEHNR; CDR2 reads FQNEAQ (reference sequence). The CDR3 bases are TGTGCCAGCAGCTTAGGGGGAGGGATGAATGAGCAGTTCTTC. Protein product: CASSLGGGMNEQFF.

DNA of the CDR3: TGTGCCAGCAGCCGCCGGATGGGGGGATTTTCTGGGACTGAAGCTTTCTTT. Its translation is CASSRRMGGFSGTEAFF. The J gene is TRBJ1-1, the V gene TRBV14, with D possibly being TRBD1 (5 bases). Germline CDR1 SGHDN, CDR2 FVKESK. CDR3 length: 17 amino acids. V dropped 4 bases and J dropped 5 bases, with 23 bases sitting between them.

The chain carries TRBV12-3 or TRBV12-4 and TRBJ2-5, with 8 bases that match TRBD1. V shed 5 bases and J 3 bases; nucleotides not matched to a gene: 2. This CDR3 is built from 13 residues. The CDR3 DNA follows: TGTGCCAGCAGTGCGGACAGGGAAGAGACCCAGTACTTC. Encoded protein: CASSADREETQYF.

CDR3 sequence reads: CASSSGSPEAFF. CDR3 in DNA: TGTGCCAGCAGCTCCGGGAGTCCTGAAGCTTTCTTT. This rearrangement joins TRBV3-1 (or the pseudogene TRBV3-2) to TRBJ1-1, with no clear D. This CDR3 is built from 12 residues. Germline V gene sequence: CDR1 LGHDT, CDR2 YNNKEL (reference sequence). The V end lost 5 bases, the J end lost 6 bases, and 10 bases lay between the germline ends.

The J gene is TRBJ1-3, the V gene TRBV5-6; D gene uncertain. Germline CDR1 reads SGHDT; CDR2 reads YYEEEE. V was trimmed by 1 base and J by 4 bases, leaving 9 bases between them. The CDR3 is made up of 14 amino acids. The chain's CDR3 is CASSLTARGNTIYF. In DNA, the CDR3 is TGTGCCAGCAGCTTGACTGCCCGGGGAAACACCATATATTTT.

The chain couples TRBV6-5 to TRBJ1-2; 8 nucleotides agree with TRBD1. This CDR3 has 15 residues. The ends lost 4 bases at V and 1 base at J; junction bases unmatched: 5. Germline-derived CDR1 and CDR2 are MNHEY and SVGAGI. The chain's CDR3 is CASSSPDRVNYGYTF. For the CDR3, the DNA is TGTGCCAGCAGTTCTCCGGACAGGGTTAACTATGGCTACACCTTC.

J is TRBJ1-2 and V is TRBV7-3; D might be TRBD1 (6 bases). The CDR3 is 12 amino acids. The V gene's germline CDR1 is SGHTA and CDR2 FQGTGA. V gave up 5 bases and J gave up 8 bases, with 12 bases separating them. CDR3 sequence reads: CASSPPQGGYTF. The CDR3 DNA reads as TGTGCCAGCAGCCCCCCGCAGGGGGGCTACACCTTC.

The V and J genes are TRBV12-3 or TRBV12-4 and TRBJ1-1, with 8 positions matching TRBD1. This CDR3 has 13 residues. With V trimmed by 11 bases and J by 0 bases, 5 bases remained unmatched. The CDR3 loop is CAGRTGLNTEAFF. The CDR3 nucleotides are TGTGCCGGAAGGACAGGGCTGAACACTGAAGCTTTCTTT.

V and J are TRBV13 and TRBJ1-1; D not resolved. The CDR3 spans 15 residues. V lost 2 bases to trimming and J lost 4 bases, with 14 bases between them. CDR1 PRHDT and CDR2 FYEKMQ come from the germline V gene (reference sequence). CDR3 region: CASSLKRGLATEAFF. CDR3 sequence (DNA): TGTGCCAGCAGCTTAAAGAGAGGACTTGCCACTGAAGCTTTCTTT.

The chain couples TRBV28 to TRBJ2-2; perhaps TRBD1 as D (5 bases). This CDR3 has 15 amino acids. V was pared by 2 bases and J by 6 bases, with 13 bases between. The germline V gene encodes CDR1 MDHEN and CDR2 SYDVKM. CDR3 nucleotides: TGTGCCAGCAGTTTAGGGGCTAAAGGGGCCGGGGAGCTGTTTTTT. Protein sequence: CASSLGAKGAGELFF.

The chain couples TRBV5-1 to TRBJ2-1; D gene ambiguous. The V end was cut by 2 bases, the J end by 0 bases, with 9 bases between. The CDR3 has 15 amino acids. CDR1 is SGHRS and CDR2 is YFSETQ in the germline V gene. CDR3: CASSFGPLSYNEQFF. CDR3 in DNA: TGCGCCAGCAGCTTTGGCCCTCTCTCCTACAATGAGCAGTTCTTC.